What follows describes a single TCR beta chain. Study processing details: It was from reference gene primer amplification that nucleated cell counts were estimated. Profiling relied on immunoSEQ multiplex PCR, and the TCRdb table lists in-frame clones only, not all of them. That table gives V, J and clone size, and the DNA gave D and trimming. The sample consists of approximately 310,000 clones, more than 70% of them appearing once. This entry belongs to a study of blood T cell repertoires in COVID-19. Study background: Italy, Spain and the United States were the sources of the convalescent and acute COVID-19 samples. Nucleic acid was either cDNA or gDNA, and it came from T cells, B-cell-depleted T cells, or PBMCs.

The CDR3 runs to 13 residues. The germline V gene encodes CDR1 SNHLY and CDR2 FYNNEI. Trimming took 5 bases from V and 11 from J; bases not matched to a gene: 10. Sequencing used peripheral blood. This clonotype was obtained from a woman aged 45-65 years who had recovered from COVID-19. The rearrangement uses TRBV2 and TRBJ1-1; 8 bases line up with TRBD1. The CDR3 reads CASSRGQGSPAFF. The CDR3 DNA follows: TGTGCCAGCAGTCGAGGACAGGGTTCCCCCGCTTTCTTT.